The 2 T cell receptor beta chains given below trace back to one sample, sequenced in a study of Graves' ophthalmopathy and Graves' hyperthyroidism. RNA transcripts were the template, and TCR beta CDR3 regions were amplified from them. HTBI primers primed a first-round RT-PCR, and a second-round multiplex PCR followed. TCRdb re-analysed the multiplex PCR reads in MiXCR, keeping a single row per CDR3 protein. The sample has 300,000 or so distinct CDR3 sequences, roughly 15% seen once. The sequenced sample consisted of peripheral blood. Receptors were obtained from an adult man with Graves' ophthalmopathy.

Many counts were recorded for this clonotype. The chain combines TRBV7-2 with TRBJ2-4; TRBD2 matches 13 bases. Trimming at V came to 4 bases and at J to 8 bases, leaving 8 bases not matched to a gene. The germline gives CDR1 SGHTA, CDR2 FQGNSA. This CDR3 has 16 residues. CDR3: CASSYRLAGGGDIQYF. The CDR3, as DNA: TGTGCCAGCAGCTACAGACTAGCGGGGGGCGGGGACATTCAGTACTTC.

Turning to this clonotype: It may be a read error: a sequence one base away is much more abundant. This CDR3 is CSIEVGTYYTF. In DNA form, the CDR3 reads TGCAGCATTGAAGTCGGCACTTACTACACCTTC. V is TRBV29-1 and J is TRBJ1-2; no reliable D call. The CDR3 runs to 11 residues. Germline assignment: CDR1 SQVTM and CDR2 ANQGSEA.